This T cell receptor (beta chain) is from a study of CD8 T cells in ankylosing spondylitis. This clonotype has ten or more counts. Via MiXCR, TCRdb re-called the 5' RACE reads, giving one row per CDR3 protein. This sample has around 150,000 distinct CDR3 sequences, with more than 9% found just once. The sample was blood, either unsorted or a sorted T cell fraction (not recorded which). The TCR originated in a male donor with ankylosing spondylitis or in good health (not recorded which).

CDR3 protein: CASSLGRTSGRNEQFF. In DNA form, the CDR3 reads TGTGCCAGCAGCCTTGGTCGGACTAGCGGGAGAAATGAGCAGTTCTTC. This chain connects TRBV7-2 to TRBJ2-1; 13 bases are shared with TRBD2. Per the germline V gene, CDR1 is SGHTA and CDR2 is FQGNSA. The J segment lost 7 bases and the V segment lost 5 bases, leaving 8 bases of the junction unmatched. This CDR3 is built from 16 residues.